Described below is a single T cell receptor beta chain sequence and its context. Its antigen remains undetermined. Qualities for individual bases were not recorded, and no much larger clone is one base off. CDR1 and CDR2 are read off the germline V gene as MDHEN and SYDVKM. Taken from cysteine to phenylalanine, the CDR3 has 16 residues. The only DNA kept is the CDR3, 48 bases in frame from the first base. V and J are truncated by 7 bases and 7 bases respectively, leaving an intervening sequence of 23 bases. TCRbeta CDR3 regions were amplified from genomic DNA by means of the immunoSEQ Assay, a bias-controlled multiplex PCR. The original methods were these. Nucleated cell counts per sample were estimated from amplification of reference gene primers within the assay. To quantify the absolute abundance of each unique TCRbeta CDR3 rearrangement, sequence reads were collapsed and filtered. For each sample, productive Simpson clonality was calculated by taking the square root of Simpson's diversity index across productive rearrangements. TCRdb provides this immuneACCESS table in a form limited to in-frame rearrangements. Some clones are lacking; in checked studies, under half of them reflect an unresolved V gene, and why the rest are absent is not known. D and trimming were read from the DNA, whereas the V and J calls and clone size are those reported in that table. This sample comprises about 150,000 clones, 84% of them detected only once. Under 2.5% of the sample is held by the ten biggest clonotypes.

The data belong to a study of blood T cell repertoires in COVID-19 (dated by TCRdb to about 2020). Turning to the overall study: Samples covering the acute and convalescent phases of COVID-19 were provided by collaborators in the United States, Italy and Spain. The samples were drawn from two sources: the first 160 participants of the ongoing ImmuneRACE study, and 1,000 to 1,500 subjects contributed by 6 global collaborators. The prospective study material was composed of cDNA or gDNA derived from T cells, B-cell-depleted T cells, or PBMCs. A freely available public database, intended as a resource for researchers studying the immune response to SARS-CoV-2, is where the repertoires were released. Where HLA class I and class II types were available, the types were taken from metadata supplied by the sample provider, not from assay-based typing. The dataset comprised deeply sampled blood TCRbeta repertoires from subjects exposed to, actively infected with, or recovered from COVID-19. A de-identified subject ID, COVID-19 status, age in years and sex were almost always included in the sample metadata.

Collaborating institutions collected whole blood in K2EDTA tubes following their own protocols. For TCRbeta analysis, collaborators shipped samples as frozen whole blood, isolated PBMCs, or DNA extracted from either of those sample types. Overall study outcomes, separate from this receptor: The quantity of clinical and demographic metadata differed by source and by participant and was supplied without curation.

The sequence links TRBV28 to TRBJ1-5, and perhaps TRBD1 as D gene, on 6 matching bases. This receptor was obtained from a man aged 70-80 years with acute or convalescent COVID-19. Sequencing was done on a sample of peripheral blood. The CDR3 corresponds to CASTAGQGTATQPQHF. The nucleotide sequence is TGTGCCAGCACAGCAGGCCAGGGGACCGCAACCCAGCCCCAGCATTTT.